Sequencing of this T cell receptor beta chain was carried out in a study of monozygotic twins with inflammatory bowel disease. Comment on this clonotype: Its antigen is not known.

Template switching incorporated UMIs with a 6-nucleotide sample barcode. TCRdb reprocessed the 5' RACE reads and keeps a single row for each CDR3 protein, giving no DNA. This repertoire includes approximately 110,000 distinct CDR3 sequences. Study results and caveats: Concordance status among twins (concordant versus discordant) showed no link to repertoire similarity, possibly from limited power. Especially with disease activity, IBD patients shared fewer clonotypes with others than healthy twins did.

CDR3 size: 17 residues. The V call is TRBV12-3 or TRBV12-4, the J call TRBJ1-5; without DNA, the TCRdb call of TRBD1 cannot be checked. The specimen sequenced was blood. This sequence originates from a human donor with ulcerative colitis or Crohn's disease, or a healthy co-twin of an affected twin (not recorded which). The CDR3 sequence is CASSLGGVLGVHQPQHF.